This is a list of T cell receptor beta chains from one sample in a study of blood T cell repertoires in COVID-19. TCRdb's copy holds only in-frame clones and misses some; the assay was immunoSEQ multiplex PCR. The sample shows over 250,000 clones, around 87% of them seen only once. The material sequenced was peripheral blood. These receptors came from a woman between 35 and 50 years old who had recovered from COVID-19. Both conserved end residues are part of each CDR3. Each record gives: J gene, V gene, D gene, clone size, CDR3 DNA, CDR3 protein. A D gene is named only where the DNA matches it firmly. Size is stated for part of the rows, as once, few or many counts, or as a class when the clone is expanded.

>TRBJ2-7|TRBV30|NA|NA
TGTGCCTGGAGTGCCCGTTACGAGCAGTACTTC
CAWSARYEQYF
>TRBJ2-3|TRBV2|NA|NA
TGTGCCAGCAGGGAGGGGGCGGCCCGGAGTGTTGATACGCAGTATTTT
CASREGAARSVDTQYF
>TRBJ1-1|TRBV5-4|TRBD1|NA
TGTGCCAGCAGCTTGGCCGACAGGGGTAACACTGAAGCTTTCTTT
CASSLADRGNTEAFF
>TRBJ2-3|TRBV2|NA|NA
TGTGCCAGCATCACTACTGGCGGCACAGATACGCAGTATTTT
CASITTGGTDTQYF
>TRBJ2-6|TRBV9|NA|NA
TGTGCCAGCAGCGTAGGGAGTAGGAGCTCTGGGGCCAACGTCCTGACTTTC
CASSVGSRSSGANVLTF
>TRBJ2-3|TRBV10-3|TRBD2|NA
TGTGCCATCAGTCGGCGGGGGGCGTACACAGATACGCAGTATTTT
CAISRRGAYTDTQYF
>TRBJ2-2|TRBV9|NA|NA
TGTGCCAGCAGCCCCCGGACGGGAGACACCGGGGAGCTGTTTTTT
CASSPRTGDTGELFF
>TRBJ2-6|TRBV2|NA|NA
TGTGCCAGCAGTGGGGCAGGGGCCAACGTCCTGACTTTC
CASSGAGANVLTF
>TRBJ1-2|TRBV12-3/TRBV12-4|TRBD1|NA
TGTGCCAGCAGCGCCGGGACAGGGAAGGGCTACACCTTC
CASSAGTGKGYTF
>TRBJ2-7|TRBV19|TRBD1|NA
TGTGCCAGTAGTGGGCTCGGACAGGGACGCTACGAGCAGTACTTC
CASSGLGQGRYEQYF
>TRBJ1-2|TRBV7-9|TRBD1|NA
TGTGCCAGCAGCCTACCACCACCGGGACAGACTTATGGCTACACCTTC
CASSLPPPGQTYGYTF
>TRBJ2-5|TRBV7-2|TRBD2|few
TGTGCCAGCAGCCAGCTAGCGGGGGGGCGGGTAGAGACCCAGTACTTC
CASSQLAGGRVETQYF
>TRBJ2-7|TRBV2|TRBD1|NA
TGTGCCAGCAGGGACAGGGGCTACGAGCAGTACTTC
CASRDRGYEQYF
>TRBJ1-1|TRBV6-5|TRBD1|NA
TGTGCCAGCAGTTTCACCGGGACAGGGGTGACTCCTGAAGCTTTCTTT
CASSFTGTGVTPEAFF
>TRBJ1-1|TRBV19|NA|NA
TGTGCCAGTAGTATTTGGGGGGGGAGCACTGAAGCTTTCTTT
CASSIWGGSTEAFF
>TRBJ2-3|TRBV2|NA|NA
TGTGCCAGCACTGGACTCCAAGTTCCGGGACACCGCACAGATACGCAGTATTTT
CASTGLQVPGHRTDTQYF
>TRBJ2-1|TRBV12-3/TRBV12-4|TRBD2|NA
TGTGCCAGCACCGGGGGGGGACGGCATGAGCAGTTCTTC
CASTGGGRHEQFF